This T cell receptor beta chain was sequenced during a study of identical twins' blood T cells. A previously described protocol, modified, built RNA-based TCR cDNA libraries. Authors' processing steps: Per-library CDR3 reads ranged about 2.2 to 4 million; clonotypes, ~100,000 to ~550,000. Each CDR3 protein gets one entry after TCRdb re-called the 5' RACE reads with MiXCR. The V and J calls and clone size come from TCRdb's table, not from the authors' own analysis. The sample has about 370,000 distinct CDR3 sequences, over 25% seen once. The specimen was PBMCs. The TCR comes from a woman aged 18 to 50 in good health.

The CDR3, as DNA: TGTGCCGGCATAGGGAGAGGTGACTTTGGGGGCACTGAAGCTTTCTTT. Protein sequence: CAGIGRGDFGGTEAFF. V is TRBV6-5 and J is TRBJ1-1; a possible D gene is TRBD1 (5 bases). The CDR3 sequence is 16 residues long. Germline V gene lookup returns CDR1 MNHEY and CDR2 SVGAGI. The V gene lost 11 bases and the J gene lost 4 bases, with 26 bases spanning the gap.